The clone carrying this T cell receptor beta chain was seen a few times. This record comes from a study of blood T cell repertoires in COVID-19. The overall study: T cells, B-cell-depleted T cells, or PBMCs supplied cDNA or gDNA.

This CDR3 spans 15 amino acids. Germline-derived CDR1 and CDR2 are SNHLY and FYNNEI. V lost 5 bases and J 3 bases, leaving 14 bases between the germline ends. Original methodology: Reference gene primer amplification gave estimated nucleated cell counts. The protocol was immunoSEQ multiplex PCR, while the TCRdb copy is restricted to in-frame clones and leaves out a portion. D and trimming were read from the DNA, whereas the V and J calls and clone size are those reported in that table. The repertoire consists of 100,000 to 150,000 clones, with approximately 88% occurring once and the leading ten covering 17%.

Sequenced: peripheral blood. The chain employs TRBV2 and TRBJ1-5; D is undetermined. This clonotype was sampled from a woman older than 75 with acute or convalescent COVID-19. The CDR3 DNA follows: TGTGCCAGCAGTAGAGACAATTCTGTCAATCAGCCCCAGCATTTT. This sequence encodes CASSRDNSVNQPQHF. The variable domain in full, completed from reference TRBV2 and TRBJ1-5, reads EPEVTQTPSHQVTQMGQEVILRCVPISNHLYFYWYRQILGQKVEFLVSFYNNEISEKSEIFDDQFSVERPDGSNFTLKIRSTKLEDSAMYFCASSRDNSVNQPQHFGDGTRLSIL.